This T cell receptor beta chain comes out of a study of cytomegalovirus exposure and HLA in healthy donors. The CDR3 loop spans 16 amino acids. The germline gives CDR1 SGHRS, CDR2 YFSETQ. After removal of 1 base from V and 1 base from J, the junction contained 5 bases not matched to a gene. The count of this clone is one. PCR amplification relied on 60 Vbeta primers (plus 13 Jbeta primers). The repertoire was sequenced with immunoSEQ multiplex PCR; TCRdb's copy has only in-frame clones and lacks some. The sample contains over 130,000 clones, approximately 80% of which appear only once. The sequence came from a man between 50 and 59 years old in good health and CMV-seronegative. This chain uses TRBV5-1 with TRBJ2-1; TRBD2 agrees at 7 bases. Sequencing was performed on PBMCs. This chain's CDR3 is CASSLFAGDSYNEQFF. CDR3 DNA: TGCGCCAGCAGCTTGTTTGCGGGAGATTCCTACAATGAGCAGTTCTTC.